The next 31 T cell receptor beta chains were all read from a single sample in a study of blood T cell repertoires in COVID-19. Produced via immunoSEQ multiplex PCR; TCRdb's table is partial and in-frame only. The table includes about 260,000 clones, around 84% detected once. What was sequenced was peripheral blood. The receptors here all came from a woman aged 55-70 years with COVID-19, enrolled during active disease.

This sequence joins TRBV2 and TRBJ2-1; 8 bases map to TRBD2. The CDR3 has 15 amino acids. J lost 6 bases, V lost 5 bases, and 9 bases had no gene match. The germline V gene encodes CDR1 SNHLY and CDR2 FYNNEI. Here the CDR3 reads CASSRLTGGGNEQFF. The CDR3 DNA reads TGTGCCAGCAGTAGACTAACGGGAGGGGGCAATGAGCAGTTCTTC.

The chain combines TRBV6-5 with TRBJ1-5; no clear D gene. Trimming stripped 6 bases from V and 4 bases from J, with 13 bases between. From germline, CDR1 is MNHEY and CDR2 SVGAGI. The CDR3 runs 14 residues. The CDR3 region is CASSGYTGNQPQHF. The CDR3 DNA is TGTGCCAGCAGCGGGTACACGGGGAATCAGCCCCAGCATTTT.

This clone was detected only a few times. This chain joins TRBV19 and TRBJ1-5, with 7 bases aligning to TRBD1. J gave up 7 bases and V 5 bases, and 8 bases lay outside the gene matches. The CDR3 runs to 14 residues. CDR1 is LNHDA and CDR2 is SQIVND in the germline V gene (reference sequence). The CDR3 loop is CASSPRTGTQPQHF. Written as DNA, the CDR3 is TGTGCCAGTAGTCCGCGGACAGGCACCCAGCCCCAGCATTTT.

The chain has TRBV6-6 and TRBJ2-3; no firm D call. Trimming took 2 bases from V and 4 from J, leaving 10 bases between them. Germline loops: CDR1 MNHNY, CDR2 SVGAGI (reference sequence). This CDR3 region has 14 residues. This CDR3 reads CASSYTETADTQYF. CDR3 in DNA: TGTGCCAGCAGTTACACGGAGACGGCAGATACGCAGTATTTT.

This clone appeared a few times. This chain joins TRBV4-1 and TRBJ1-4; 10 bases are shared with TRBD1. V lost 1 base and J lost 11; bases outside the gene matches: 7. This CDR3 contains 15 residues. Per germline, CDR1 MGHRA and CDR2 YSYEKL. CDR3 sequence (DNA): TGCGCCAGCAGCCAAGGTCCGGGACAGGGGAGCAAACTGTTTTTT. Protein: CASSQGPGQGSKLFF.

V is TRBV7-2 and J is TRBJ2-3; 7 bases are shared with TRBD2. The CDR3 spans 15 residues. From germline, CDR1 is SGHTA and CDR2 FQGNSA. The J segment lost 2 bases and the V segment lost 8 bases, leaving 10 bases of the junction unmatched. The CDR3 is CASGEPSGYTDTQYF. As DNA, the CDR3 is TGTGCCAGCGGTGAGCCTAGCGGTTACACAGATACGCAGTATTTT.

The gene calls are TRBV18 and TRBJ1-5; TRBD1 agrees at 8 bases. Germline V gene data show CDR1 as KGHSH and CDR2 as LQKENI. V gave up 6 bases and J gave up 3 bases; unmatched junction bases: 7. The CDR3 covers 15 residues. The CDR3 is CASSQDRVANQPQHF. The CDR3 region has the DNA TGTGCCAGCTCTCAGGACAGGGTCGCCAATCAGCCCCAGCATTTT.

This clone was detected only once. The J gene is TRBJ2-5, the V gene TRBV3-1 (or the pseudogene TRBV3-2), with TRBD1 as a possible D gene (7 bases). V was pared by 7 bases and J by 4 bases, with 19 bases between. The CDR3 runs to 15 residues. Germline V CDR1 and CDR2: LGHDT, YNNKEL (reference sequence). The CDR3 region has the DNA TGTGCCAGCACCCGGAGGGGGCAGTTAACAGAGACCCAGTACTTC. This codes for CASTRRGQLTETQYF.

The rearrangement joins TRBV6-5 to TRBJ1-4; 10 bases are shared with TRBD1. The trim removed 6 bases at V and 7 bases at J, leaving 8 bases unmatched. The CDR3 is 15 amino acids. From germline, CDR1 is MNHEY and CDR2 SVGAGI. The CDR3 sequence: CASRDPGTGAEKLFF. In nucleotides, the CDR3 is TGTGCCAGCAGGGACCCCGGGACAGGGGCTGAAAAACTGTTTTTT.

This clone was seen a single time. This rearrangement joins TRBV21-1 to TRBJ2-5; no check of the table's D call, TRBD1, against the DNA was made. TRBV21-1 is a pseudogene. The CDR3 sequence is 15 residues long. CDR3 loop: CASSTRGQGTETQYF. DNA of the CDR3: TGTGCCAGCAGCACCAGGGGACAGGGCACGGAGACCCAGTACTTC.

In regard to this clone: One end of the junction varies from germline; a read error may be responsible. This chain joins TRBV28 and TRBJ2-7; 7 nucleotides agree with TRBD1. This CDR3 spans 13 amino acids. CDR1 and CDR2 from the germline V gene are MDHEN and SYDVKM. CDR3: CASSLLGQRTWHF. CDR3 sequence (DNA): TGTGCCAGCAGTTTACTGGGACAGAGGACCTGGCACTTC.

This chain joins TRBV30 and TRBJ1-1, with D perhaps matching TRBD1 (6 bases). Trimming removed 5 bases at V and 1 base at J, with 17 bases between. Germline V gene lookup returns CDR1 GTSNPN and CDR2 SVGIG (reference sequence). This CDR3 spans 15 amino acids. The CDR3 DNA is TGTGCCTGGGAGATCCCGGGACACTCGAACACTGAAGCTTTCTTT. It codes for CAWEIPGHSNTEAFF.

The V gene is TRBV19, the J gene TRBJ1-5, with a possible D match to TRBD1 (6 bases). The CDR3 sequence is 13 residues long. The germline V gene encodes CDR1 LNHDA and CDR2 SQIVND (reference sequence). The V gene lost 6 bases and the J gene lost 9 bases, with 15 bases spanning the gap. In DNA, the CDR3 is TGTGCCAGTAGCAACCGGGGACACTGGCCCCAGCATTTT. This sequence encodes CASSNRGHWPQHF.

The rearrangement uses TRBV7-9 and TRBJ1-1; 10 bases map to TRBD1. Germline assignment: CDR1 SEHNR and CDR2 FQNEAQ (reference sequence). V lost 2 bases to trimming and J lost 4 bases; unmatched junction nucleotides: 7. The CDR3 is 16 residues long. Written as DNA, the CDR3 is TGTGCCAGCAGCTTATTGCCGGGACAGGGGCGCACTGAAGCTTTCTTT. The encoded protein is CASSLLPGQGRTEAFF.

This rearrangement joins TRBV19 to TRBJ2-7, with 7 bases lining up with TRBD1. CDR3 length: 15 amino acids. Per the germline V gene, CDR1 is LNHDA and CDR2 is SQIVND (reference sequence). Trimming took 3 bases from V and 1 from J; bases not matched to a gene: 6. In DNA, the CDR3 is TGTGCCAGTAGTATGGGTAGGGGGCCATCCTACGAGCAGTACTTC. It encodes CASSMGRGPSYEQYF.

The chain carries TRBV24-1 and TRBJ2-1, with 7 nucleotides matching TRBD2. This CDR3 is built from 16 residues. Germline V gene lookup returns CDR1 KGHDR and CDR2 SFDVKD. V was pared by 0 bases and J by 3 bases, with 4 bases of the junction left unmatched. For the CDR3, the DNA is TGTGCCACCAGTGATTTGAGCGCTAGCGGCTACAATGAGCAGTTCTTC. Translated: CATSDLSASGYNEQFF.

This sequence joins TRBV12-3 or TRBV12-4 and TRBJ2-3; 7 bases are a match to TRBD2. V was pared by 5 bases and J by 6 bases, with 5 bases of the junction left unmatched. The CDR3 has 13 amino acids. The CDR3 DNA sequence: TGTGCCAGCAGTGGACTAGTATTTGATACGCAGTATTTT. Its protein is CASSGLVFDTQYF.

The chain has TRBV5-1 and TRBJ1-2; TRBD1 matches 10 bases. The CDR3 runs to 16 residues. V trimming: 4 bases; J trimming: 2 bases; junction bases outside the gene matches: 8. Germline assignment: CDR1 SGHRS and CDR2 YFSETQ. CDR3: CASSLKMTGGNYGYTF. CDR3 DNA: TGCGCCAGCAGCCTGAAAATGACAGGGGGCAACTATGGCTACACCTTC.

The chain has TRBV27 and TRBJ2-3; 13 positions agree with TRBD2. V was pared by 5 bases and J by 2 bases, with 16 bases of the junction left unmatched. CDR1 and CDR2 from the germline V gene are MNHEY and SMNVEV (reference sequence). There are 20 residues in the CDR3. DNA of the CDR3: TGTGCCAGCAGTCGCAGGGTAAGACTAGCGGGAGGACCCTTCACAGATACGCAGTATTTT. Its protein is CASSRRVRLAGGPFTDTQYF.

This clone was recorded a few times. DNA of the CDR3: TGCAGCGTTGGCGGGGTGGGGGTGAATGAGCAGTTCTTC. This gives the protein CSVGGVGVNEQFF. The chain is built from TRBV29-1 and TRBJ2-1, with a tentative D call TRBD2 (6 bases). The length of the CDR3 is 13 residues. From germline, CDR1 is SQVTM and CDR2 ANQGSEA. Trimming cost V 4 bases and J 7 bases, with 14 bases left between them.

CDR3 residues: CASSPGTGSTGELFF. CDR3 nucleotides: TGTGCCAGCAGCCCAGGGACAGGGTCCACCGGGGAGCTGTTTTTT. This chain links TRBV7-6 with TRBJ2-2, with 9 bases fitting TRBD1. CDR1 and CDR2 (germline): SGHVS, FNYEAQ. V lost 5 bases, J lost 4 bases, and 5 bases stayed unmatched. CDR3 length equals 15 residues.

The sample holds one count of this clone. The CDR3 protein is CASSLNTSPSYEQYF. The DNA for the CDR3 is TGCGCCAGCAGCTTGAACACATCCCCATCCTACGAGCAGTACTTC. The V and J genes are TRBV5-1 and TRBJ2-7; unclear D gene. The germline V gene encodes CDR1 SGHRS and CDR2 YFSETQ. V dropped 1 base and J dropped 1 base, with 12 bases sitting between them. The CDR3 contains 15 residues.

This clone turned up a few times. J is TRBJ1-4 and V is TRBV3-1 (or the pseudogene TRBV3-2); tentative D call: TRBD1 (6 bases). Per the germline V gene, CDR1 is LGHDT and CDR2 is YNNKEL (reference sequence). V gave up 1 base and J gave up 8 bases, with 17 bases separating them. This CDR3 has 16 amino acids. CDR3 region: CASSQGGGARAEKLFF. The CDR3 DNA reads TGTGCCAGCAGCCAAGGAGGGGGGGCGAGGGCGGAAAAACTGTTTTTT.

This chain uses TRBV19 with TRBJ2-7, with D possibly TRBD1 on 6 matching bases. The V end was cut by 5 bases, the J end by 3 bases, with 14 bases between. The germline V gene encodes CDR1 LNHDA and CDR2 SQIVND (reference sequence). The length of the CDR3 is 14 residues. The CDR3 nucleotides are TGTGCCAGTAGTTTGAGGACAGAACTCTACGAGCAGTACTTC. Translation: CASSLRTELYEQYF.

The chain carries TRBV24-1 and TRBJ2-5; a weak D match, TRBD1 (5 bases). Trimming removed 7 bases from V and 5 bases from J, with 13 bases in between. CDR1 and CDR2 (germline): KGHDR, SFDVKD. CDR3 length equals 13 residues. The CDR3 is CATSEDNGETQYF. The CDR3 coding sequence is TGTGCCACCAGCGAGGACAATGGGGAGACCCAGTACTTC.

The CDR3 loop reads CASSRQGGTGNEKLFF. The DNA for the CDR3 is TGTGCCAGCAGCCGCCAGGGGGGTACTGGGAATGAAAAACTGTTTTTT. The chain couples TRBV3-1 (or the pseudogene TRBV3-2) to TRBJ1-4, with TRBD1 identical over 7 bases. The V segment lost 4 bases and the J segment 5 bases; nucleotides outside the gene matches: 10. There are 16 residues in the CDR3. The V gene's germline CDR1 is LGHDT and CDR2 YNNKEL (reference sequence).

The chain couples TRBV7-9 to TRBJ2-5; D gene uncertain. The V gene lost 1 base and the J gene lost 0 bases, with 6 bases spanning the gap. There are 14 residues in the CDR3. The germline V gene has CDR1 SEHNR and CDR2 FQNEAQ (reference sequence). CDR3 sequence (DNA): TGTGCCAGCAGCTTAGGGAGTTACCAAGAGACCCAGTACTTC. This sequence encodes CASSLGSYQETQYF.

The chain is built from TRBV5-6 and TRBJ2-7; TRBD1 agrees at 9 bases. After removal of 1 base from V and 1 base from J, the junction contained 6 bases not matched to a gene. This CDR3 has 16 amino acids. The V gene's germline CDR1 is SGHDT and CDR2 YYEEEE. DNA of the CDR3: TGTGCCAGCAGCTTGCGGGTCGGGACAGGGTCCTACGAGCAGTACTTC. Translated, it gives CASSLRVGTGSYEQYF.

The CDR3 spells CATQERTSGEQYF. The CDR3 nucleotides are TGCGCCACCCAAGAGCGGACCTCCGGCGAGCAGTACTTC. This rearrangement joins TRBV10-1 to TRBJ2-7, with D tentatively TRBD2 (5 bases). Trimming pared 10 bases from V and 6 bases from J, leaving 19 bases between. Looked up from germline, CDR1 is WNHNN and CDR2 is SYGVQD (reference sequence). This CDR3 is 13 amino acids long.

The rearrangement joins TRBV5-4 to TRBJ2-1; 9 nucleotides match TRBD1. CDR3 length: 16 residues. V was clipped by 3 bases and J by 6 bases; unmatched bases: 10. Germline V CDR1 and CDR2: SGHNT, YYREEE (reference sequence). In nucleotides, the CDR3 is TGTGCCAGCAGCTGGCTGGACAGGGGCCGCCGCAATGAGCAGTTCTTC. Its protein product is CASSWLDRGRRNEQFF.

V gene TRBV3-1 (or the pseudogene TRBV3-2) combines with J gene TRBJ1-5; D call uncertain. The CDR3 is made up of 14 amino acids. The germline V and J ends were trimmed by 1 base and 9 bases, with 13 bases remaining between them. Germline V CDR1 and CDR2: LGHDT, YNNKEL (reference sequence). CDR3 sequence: CASSQGPSSAPQHF. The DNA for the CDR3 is TGTGCCAGCAGCCAAGGCCCGAGCTCTGCGCCCCAGCATTTT.